This TCR beta chain comes out of a study of shared T cell receptors in the human thymus. Data came from immunoSEQ multiplex PCR; TCRdb stores just in-frame clones and leaves some out. The sample records 65,000 to 70,000 clones, over 90% being singletons. The CDR3 is 17 residues long. Germline CDR1 is MGHRA and CDR2 is YSYEKL. V dropped 4 bases and J dropped 5 bases, with 23 bases sitting between them. Material: thymocytes. This sequence originates from a human donor. The V gene is TRBV4-1, the J gene TRBJ2-5; D possibly matches TRBD1 or TRBD2 (7 bases each). The DNA of the CDR3 is TGCGCCAGCAGCCGGGAGGGACAGCACCTTGGGGTGGAGACCCAGTACTTC. Its protein is CASSREGQHLGVETQYF.